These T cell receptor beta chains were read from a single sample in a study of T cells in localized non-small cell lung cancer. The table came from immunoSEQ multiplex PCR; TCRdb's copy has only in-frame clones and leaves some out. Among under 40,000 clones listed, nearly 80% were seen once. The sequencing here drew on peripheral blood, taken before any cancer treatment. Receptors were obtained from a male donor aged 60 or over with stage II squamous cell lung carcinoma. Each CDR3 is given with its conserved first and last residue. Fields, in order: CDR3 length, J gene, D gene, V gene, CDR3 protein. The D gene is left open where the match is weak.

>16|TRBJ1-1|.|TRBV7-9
CASSPTPGGRRTEAFF
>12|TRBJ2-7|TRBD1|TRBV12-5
CASWTGGYEQYF
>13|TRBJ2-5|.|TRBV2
CASSVYTQETQYF
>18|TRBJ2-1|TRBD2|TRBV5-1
CASSLVPSGEILYNEQFF
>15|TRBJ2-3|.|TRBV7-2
CASSLTRQPTDTQYF
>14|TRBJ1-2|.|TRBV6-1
CASTFDGGDYGYTF
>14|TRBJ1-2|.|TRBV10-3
CAISGSPLAYGYTF
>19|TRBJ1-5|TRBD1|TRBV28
CASSLYRGYTTYDNQPQHF
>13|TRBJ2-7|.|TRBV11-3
CASSPQPLGGQYF
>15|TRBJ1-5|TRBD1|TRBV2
CASRDRPYSNQPQHF
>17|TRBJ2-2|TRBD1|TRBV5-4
CASSRGGRQKTTGELFF
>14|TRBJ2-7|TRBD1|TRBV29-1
CSVGQTGVLNEQYF
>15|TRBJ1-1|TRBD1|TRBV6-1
CASSTQSGTGGRAFF
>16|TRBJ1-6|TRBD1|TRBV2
CASSGAGQRDNSPLHF
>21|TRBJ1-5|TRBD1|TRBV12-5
CASGFVTPLRALDRVYQPQHF
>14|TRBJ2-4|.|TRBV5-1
CASSLTLASRLFYF
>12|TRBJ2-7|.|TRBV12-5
CASGYSDHEQYF
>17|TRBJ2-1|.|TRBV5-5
CASSLALAVFSYNEQFF
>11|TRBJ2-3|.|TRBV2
CASSASDTQYF
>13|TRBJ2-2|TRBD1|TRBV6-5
CASSQDRAGELFF
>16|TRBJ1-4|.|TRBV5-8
CASSIDTFATNEKLFF
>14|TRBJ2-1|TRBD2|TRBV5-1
CASSWTSGGSEQFF
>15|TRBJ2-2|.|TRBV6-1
CASSADRPNTGELFF
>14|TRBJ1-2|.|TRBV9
CASSVGSSPKGYTF